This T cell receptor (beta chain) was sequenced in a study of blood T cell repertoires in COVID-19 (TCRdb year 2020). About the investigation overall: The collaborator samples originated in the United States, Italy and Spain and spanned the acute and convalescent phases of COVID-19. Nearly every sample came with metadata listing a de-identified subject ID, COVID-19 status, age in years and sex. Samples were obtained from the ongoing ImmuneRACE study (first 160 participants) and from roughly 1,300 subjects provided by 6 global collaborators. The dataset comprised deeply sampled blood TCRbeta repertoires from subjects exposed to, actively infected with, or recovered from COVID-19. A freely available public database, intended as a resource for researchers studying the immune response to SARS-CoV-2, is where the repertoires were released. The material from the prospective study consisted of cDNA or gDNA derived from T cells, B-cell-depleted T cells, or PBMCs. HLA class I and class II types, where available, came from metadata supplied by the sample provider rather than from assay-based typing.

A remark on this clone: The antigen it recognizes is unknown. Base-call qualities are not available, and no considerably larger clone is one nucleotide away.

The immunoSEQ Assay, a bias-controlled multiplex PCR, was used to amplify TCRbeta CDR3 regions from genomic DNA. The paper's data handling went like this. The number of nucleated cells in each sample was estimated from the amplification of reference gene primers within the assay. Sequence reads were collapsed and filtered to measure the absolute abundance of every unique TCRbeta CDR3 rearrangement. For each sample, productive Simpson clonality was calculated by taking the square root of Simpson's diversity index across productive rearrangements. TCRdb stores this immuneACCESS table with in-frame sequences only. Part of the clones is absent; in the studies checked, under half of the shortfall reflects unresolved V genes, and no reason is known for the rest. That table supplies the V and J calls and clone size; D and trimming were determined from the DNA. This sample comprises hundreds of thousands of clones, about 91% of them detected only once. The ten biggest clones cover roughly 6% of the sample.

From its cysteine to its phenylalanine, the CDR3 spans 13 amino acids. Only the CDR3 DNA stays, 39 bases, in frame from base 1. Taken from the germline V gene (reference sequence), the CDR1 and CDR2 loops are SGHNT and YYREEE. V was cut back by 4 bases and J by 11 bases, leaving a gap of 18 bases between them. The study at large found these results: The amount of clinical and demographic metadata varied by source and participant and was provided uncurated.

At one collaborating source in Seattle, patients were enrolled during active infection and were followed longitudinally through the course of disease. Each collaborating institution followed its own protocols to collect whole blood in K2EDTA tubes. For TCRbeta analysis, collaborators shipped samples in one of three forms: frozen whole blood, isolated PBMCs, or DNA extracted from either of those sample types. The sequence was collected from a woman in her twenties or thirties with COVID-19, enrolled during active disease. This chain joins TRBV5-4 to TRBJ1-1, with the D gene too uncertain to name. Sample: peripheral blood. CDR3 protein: CASSPDDGGRAFF. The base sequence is TGTGCCAGCAGCCCCGACGATGGCGGGCGGGCTTTCTTT.